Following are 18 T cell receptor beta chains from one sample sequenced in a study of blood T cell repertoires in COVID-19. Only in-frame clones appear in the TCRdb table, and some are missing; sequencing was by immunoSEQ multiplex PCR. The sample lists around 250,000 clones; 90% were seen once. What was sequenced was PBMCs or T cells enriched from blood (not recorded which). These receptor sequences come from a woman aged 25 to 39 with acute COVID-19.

DNA for the CDR3: TGTGCCAGCAGCTTAGGACAGGGGGCAGACTATGGCTACACCTTC. Its protein is CASSLGQGADYGYTF. The rearrangement links TRBV7-9 to TRBJ1-2; 10 bases fit TRBD1. J was trimmed by 3 bases and V by 1 base; bases with no gene match: 2. CDR3 length: 15 amino acids. Germline-derived CDR1 and CDR2 are SEHNR and FQNEAQ (reference sequence).

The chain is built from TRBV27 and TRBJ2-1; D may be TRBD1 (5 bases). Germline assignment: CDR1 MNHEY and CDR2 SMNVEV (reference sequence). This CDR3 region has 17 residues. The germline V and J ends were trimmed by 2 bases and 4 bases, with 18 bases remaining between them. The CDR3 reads CASSLSDWGSPYNEQFF. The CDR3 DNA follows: TGTGCCAGCAGTTTAAGCGATTGGGGCAGTCCTTACAATGAGCAGTTCTTC.

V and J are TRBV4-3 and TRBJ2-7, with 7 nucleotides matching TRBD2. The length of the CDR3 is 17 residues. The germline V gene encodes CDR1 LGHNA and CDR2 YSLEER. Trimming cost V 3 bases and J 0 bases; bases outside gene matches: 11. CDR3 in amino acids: CASSQAARGSLSYEQYF. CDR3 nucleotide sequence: TGCGCCAGCAGCCAGGCTGCTCGCGGGAGTCTCTCCTACGAGCAGTACTTC.

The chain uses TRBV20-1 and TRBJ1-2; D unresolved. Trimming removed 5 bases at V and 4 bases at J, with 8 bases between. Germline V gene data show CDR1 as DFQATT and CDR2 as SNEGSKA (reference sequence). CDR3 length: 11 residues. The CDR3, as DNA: TGCAGTGCTCAGTCCATCTATGGCTACACCTTC. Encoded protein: CSAQSIYGYTF.

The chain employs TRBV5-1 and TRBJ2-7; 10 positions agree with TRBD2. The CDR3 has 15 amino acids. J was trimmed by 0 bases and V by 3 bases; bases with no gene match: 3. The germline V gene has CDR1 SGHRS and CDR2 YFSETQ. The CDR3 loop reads CASSSLAGGSYEQYF. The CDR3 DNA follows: TGCGCCAGCAGCTCCTTAGCGGGAGGCTCCTACGAGCAGTACTTC.

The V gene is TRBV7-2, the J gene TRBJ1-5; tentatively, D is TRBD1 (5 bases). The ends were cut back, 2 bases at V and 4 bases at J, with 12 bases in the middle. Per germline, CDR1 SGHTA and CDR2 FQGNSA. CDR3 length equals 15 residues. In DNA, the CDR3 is TGTGCCAGCAGCTTATTTGTTCAGGGAAATCAGCCCCAGCATTTT. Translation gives CASSLFVQGNQPQHF.

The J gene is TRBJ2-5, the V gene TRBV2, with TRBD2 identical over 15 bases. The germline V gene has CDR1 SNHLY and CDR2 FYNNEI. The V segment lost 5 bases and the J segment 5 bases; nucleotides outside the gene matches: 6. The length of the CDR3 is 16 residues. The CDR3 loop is CASSPGLAGGQETQYF. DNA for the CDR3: TGTGCCAGCAGTCCCGGACTAGCGGGAGGGCAGGAGACCCAGTACTTC.

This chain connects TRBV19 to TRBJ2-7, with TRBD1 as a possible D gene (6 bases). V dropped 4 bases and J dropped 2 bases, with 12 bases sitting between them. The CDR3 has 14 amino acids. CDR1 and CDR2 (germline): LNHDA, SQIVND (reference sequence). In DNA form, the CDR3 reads TGTGCCAGTAGTAAACAGGGAGACACCTACGAGCAGTACTTC. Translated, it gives CASSKQGDTYEQYF.

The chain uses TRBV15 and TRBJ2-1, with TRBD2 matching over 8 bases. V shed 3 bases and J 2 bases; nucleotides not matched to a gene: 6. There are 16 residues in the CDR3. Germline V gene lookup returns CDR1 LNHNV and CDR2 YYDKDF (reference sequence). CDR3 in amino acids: CATSRTAGEPYNEQFF. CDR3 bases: TGTGCCACCAGCAGGACAGCGGGAGAACCCTACAATGAGCAGTTCTTC.

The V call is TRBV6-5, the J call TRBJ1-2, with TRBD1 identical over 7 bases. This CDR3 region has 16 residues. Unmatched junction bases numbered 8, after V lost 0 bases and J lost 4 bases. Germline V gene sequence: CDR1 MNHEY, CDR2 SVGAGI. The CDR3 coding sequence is TGTGCCAGCAGTTACTCGATCACAGGGGAGGTCTATGGCTACACCTTC. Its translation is CASSYSITGEVYGYTF.

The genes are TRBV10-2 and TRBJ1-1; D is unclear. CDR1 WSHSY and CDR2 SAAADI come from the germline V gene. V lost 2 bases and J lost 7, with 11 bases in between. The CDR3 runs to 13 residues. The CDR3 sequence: CASSELRFGEAFF. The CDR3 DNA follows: TGCGCCAGCAGTGAGCTACGGTTCGGTGAAGCTTTCTTT.

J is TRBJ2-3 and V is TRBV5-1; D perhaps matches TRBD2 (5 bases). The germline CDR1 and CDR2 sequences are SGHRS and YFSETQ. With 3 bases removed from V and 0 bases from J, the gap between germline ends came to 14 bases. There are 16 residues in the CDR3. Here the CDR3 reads CASSSSSWLSTDTQYF. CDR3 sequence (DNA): TGCGCCAGCAGCTCTTCTAGCTGGCTTAGCACAGATACGCAGTATTTT.

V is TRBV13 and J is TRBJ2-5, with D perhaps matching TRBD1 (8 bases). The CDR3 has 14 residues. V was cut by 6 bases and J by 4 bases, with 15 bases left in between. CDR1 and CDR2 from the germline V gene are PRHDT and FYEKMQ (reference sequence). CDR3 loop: CASRLNRGGETQYF. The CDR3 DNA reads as TGTGCCAGCAGGCTCAACAGGGGGGGAGAGACCCAGTACTTC. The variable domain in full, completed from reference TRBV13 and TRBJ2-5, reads AAGVIQSPRHLIKEKRETATLKCYPIPRHDTVYWYQQGPGQDPQFLISFYEKMQSDKGSIPDRFSAQQFSDYHSELNMSSLELGDSALYFCASRLNRGGETQYFGPGTRLLVL.

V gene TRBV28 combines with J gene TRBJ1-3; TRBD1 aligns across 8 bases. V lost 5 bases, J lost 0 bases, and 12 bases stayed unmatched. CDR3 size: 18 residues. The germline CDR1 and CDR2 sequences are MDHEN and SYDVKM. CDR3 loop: CASSPPLGTGFSGNTIYF. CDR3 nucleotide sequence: TGTGCCAGCAGTCCCCCCCTTGGGACAGGCTTCTCTGGAAACACCATATATTTT.

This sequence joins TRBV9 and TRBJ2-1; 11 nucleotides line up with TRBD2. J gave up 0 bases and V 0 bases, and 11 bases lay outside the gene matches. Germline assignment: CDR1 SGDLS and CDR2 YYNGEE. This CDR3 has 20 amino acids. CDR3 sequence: CASSVATWTSGSSSYNEQFF. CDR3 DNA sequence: TGTGCCAGCAGCGTAGCTACGTGGACTAGCGGGTCGAGCTCCTACAATGAGCAGTTCTTC.

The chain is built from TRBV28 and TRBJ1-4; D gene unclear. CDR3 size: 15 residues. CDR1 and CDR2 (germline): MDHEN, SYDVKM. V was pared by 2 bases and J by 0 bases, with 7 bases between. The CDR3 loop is CASSLREATNEKLFF. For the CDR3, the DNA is TGTGCCAGCAGTTTACGGGAGGCAACTAATGAAAAACTGTTTTTT. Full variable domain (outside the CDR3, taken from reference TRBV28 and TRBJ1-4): DVKVTQSSRYLVKRTGEKVFLECVQDMDHENMFWYRQDPGLGLRLIYFSYDVKMKEKGDIPEGYSVSREKKERFSLILESASTNQTSMYLCASSLREATNEKLFFGSGTQLSVL.

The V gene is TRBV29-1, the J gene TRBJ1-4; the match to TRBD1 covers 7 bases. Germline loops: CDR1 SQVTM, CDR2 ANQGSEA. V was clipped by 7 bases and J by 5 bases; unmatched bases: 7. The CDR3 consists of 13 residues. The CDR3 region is CSARQGGNEKLFF. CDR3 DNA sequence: TGCAGCGCTCGACAGGGAGGAAATGAAAAACTGTTTTTT.

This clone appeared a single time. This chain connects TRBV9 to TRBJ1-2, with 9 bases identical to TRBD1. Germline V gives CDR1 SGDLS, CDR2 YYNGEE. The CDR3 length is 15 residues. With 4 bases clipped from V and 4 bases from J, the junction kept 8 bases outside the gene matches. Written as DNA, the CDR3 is TGTGCCAGCAGCCCGGGACAGGGACTCGGCTATGGCTACACCTTC. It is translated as CASSPGQGLGYGYTF.